These T cell receptor beta chains were read from a single sample in a study of blood T cell repertoires in COVID-19. Using immunoSEQ multiplex PCR, the repertoire was profiled, and TCRdb retains in-frame clones only, with some absent. The data contain about 50,000 clones, roughly nine tenths of them seen just once; the ten biggest clones take up about 26%. Sequenced sample: peripheral blood. All receptors derive from a human donor in a cohort sampled during active COVID-19. The conserved cysteine and the conserved F or W are not part of the CDR3 here.

v_call cdr3_aa
TRBV5-6 ASSSGPGGNREAF
TRBV12-3/TRBV12-4 ASSLKRSYEQY
TRBV19 ASSTAPSGKLF
TRBV19 ASRGSGNPYNEQF
TRBV3-1/TRBV3-2 ASSQYYGREGGYT
TRBV7-9 ASSISGGAPDTQY
TRBV25-1 ASEQGAKRNTEAF
TRBV11-3 ASSLGPPGADIQY
TRBV21-1 ASDKGGAANTEAF
TRBV30 AWSVTGLTGGNIQY
TRBV6-6 ASKGQGNTDTQY
TRBV30 AWGQALGEQF
TRBV6-5 ASSLPTGHLT
TRBV24-1 ATSDPSGETDTQY
TRBV3-1/TRBV3-2 ASSHTGQGETQY
TRBV6-1 ASSEASSGNNEQF
TRBV5-1 ASSLGGQTSNEKLF
TRBV15 ATSGGTSGYNEQF
TRBV7-9 ASSEGLANTDTQY
TRBV20-1 SASPLAGGGGNEQF
TRBV6-1 ASSERQGGEKLF
TRBV5-1 ASSGGLIEVNEQF
TRBV5-1 ASSFSTAGVAF
TRBV9 ASSVEGGDTGELF
TRBV3-1/TRBV3-2 ASSLEGGGTGELF
TRBV7-9 ASSSVTGGPSGELF
TRBV19 ASSSFGTGVSYEQY
TRBV11-3 ASRGLDSDTQY
TRBV20-1 SASSLAGGIN
TRBV6-1 ASSATYGGTGAAGANVLT
TRBV12-3/TRBV12-4 AGGMGTGELF
TRBV5-1 ASSLMTPGQGSSGNTIY
TRBV6-5 ASSSRTGTDTQY
TRBV7-3 ASSSGDWADTQY
TRBV5-6 ASSLFTSGSYNEQF
TRBV15 ATSMGQPSYGYT
TRBV27 ASSPRGGNGGYGYT
TRBV11-2 ASSLTLKDLNIQY
TRBV19 ASSDGARSGTGDNQPQH
TRBV5-4 ASSLGQDITGELF
TRBV5-1 ASSHPGSGEQY